The rows below give T cell receptor beta chains drawn from one sample of a study of blood T cell repertoires in COVID-19. Sequencing was performed with immunoSEQ multiplex PCR; in TCRdb, only in-frame clones are kept and a portion is missing. The data contain tens of thousands of clones, 80% to 90% of them seen just once; the ten biggest clones take up 8%. Sequencing input: peripheral blood. The receptors derive from a man in his fifties or sixties with acute or convalescent COVID-19. Both conserved end residues are part of each CDR3. A D gene is named only where the DNA matches it firmly. Clone size appears in some rows only: once, few, many, or a class for an expanded clone.

v_gene,d_gene,abundance,j_gene,CDR3nt,CDR3aa
TRBV7-9,-,once,TRBJ1-1,TGTGCCAGCAGCTTAGCGGGTCAGGCCGAGGGGGGGCCTGAAGCTTTCTTT,CASSLAGQAEGGPEAFF
TRBV11-2,-,-,TRBJ1-2,TGTGCCAGCAGCTTAAATTCCAGGGGCGCCTATGGCTACACCTTC,CASSLNSRGAYGYTF
TRBV7-9,TRBD2,-,TRBJ2-1,TGTGCCAGCAGCTTAAATAGCGGGGGGGCCCCCTACAATGAGCAGTTCTTC,CASSLNSGGAPYNEQFF
TRBV18,-,-,TRBJ1-1,TGTGCCAGCTCACCAAGGGAGAGGATTGACACAATGAACACTGAAGCTTTCTTT,CASSPRERIDTMNTEAFF
TRBV7-8,TRBD1,-,TRBJ2-7,TGTGCCAGCAGCCCCCGGACAGGTTGGGAGCAGTACTTC,CASSPRTGWEQYF
TRBV9,TRBD2,-,TRBJ2-7,TGTGCCAGTTCTAGCGGGAGCAGTGGGTATTACGAGCAGTACTTC,CASSSGSSGYYEQYF
TRBV11-2,TRBD1,-,TRBJ2-3,TGTGCCAGCAGCTTAATGGGACAGAGGACAGATACGCAGTATTTT,CASSLMGQRTDTQYF
TRBV7-3,TRBD2,-,TRBJ2-3,TGTGCCAGCAGCCCCCCGGGCGGGAGGAGCTCAGATACGCAGTATTTT,CASSPPGGRSSDTQYF
TRBV2,TRBD1,-,TRBJ1-2,TGTGCCAGCACGGTACAGGGGAAAGTCGGGTACACCTTC,CASTVQGKVGYTF
TRBV18,-,-,TRBJ1-5,TGTGCCAGCTCACTGGGGCACGATCAGCCCCAGCATTTT,CASSLGHDQPQHF
TRBV9,-,-,TRBJ2-1,TGTGCCAGCAGCGTGCGGGCAGAGCCCAACAATGAGCAGTTCTTC,CASSVRAEPNNEQFF
TRBV5-1,TRBD1,-,TRBJ1-2,TGCGCCAGCAGCTTGGAGGCAGGGGGCGTGCAAACCTATGGCTACACCTTC,CASSLEAGGVQTYGYTF
TRBV19,TRBD1,-,TRBJ2-7,TGTGCCAGTAGTATACCGGGACAGGGTAACTACGAGCAGTACTTC,CASSIPGQGNYEQYF
TRBV14,TRBD1,-,TRBJ2-1,TGTGCCAGCAGCCACCTGACAGGGGGCTACAATGAGCAGTTCTTC,CASSHLTGGYNEQFF
TRBV7-9,-,-,TRBJ1-1,TGTGCCAGCAGCTCCGGTGGGCAGGGTACTGAAGCTTTCTTT,CASSSGGQGTEAFF
TRBV7-2,-,-,TRBJ1-2,TGTGCCAGCAGCTTACTAGAAAACTATGGCTACACCTTC,CASSLLENYGYTF
TRBV5-8,TRBD1,-,TRBJ1-4,TGTGCCAGCAGCCAGGACAGGGAGAGGGCAACTAATGAAAAACTGTTTTTT,CASSQDRERATNEKLFF
TRBV6-1,TRBD1,few,TRBJ2-7,TGTGCCAGCAGTGAAGCAGGACAGGTCTACGAGCAGTACTTC,CASSEAGQVYEQYF
TRBV5-4,TRBD2,-,TRBJ2-7,TGTGCCAGCAGCGCCCAAAAGGCGGGAGCTGCCTACGAGCAGTACTTC,CASSAQKAGAAYEQYF
TRBV19,TRBD2,-,TRBJ2-5,TGTGCCAGTAGTATAAATCTAGCGGGGGGCCAAGAGACCCAGTACTTC,CASSINLAGGQETQYF
TRBV7-9,TRBD1,-,TRBJ1-1,TGTGCCAGCACTTCATACCCCAGGGGGGACACTGAAGCTTTCTTT,CASTSYPRGDTEAFF
TRBV27,-,-,TRBJ2-2,TGTGCCAGCAGTTTACTCTTCCCAGGATCGTGGACCGGGGAGCTGTTTTTT,CASSLLFPGSWTGELFF
TRBV10-3,-,-,TRBJ1-2,TGTGCCATCAGTGACCTACCGGACTATGGCTACACCTTC,CAISDLPDYGYTF
TRBV24-1,-,-,TRBJ2-5,TGTGCCACCAGTGATGGGGACTGGCAAGAGACCCAGTACTTC,CATSDGDWQETQYF
TRBV9,TRBD1,-,TRBJ2-2,TGTGCCAGCAGCAAAACCCTAGGACAGGGGGCTAACGGGGAGCTGTTTTTT,CASSKTLGQGANGELFF
TRBV4-1,TRBD2,-,TRBJ2-5,TGCGCCAGCAGCCAAGATACGACTAGCGGGAGAGGGGGCCAAGAGACCCAGTACTTC,CASSQDTTSGRGGQETQYF
TRBV18,-,-,TRBJ2-2,TGTGCCAGCTCACCACGACGGCTAGAGAACACCGGGGAGCTGTTTTTT,CASSPRRLENTGELFF
TRBV21-1,-,once,TRBJ1-2,TGTGCCTGGAGGAGTATTAGGGCCTTC,CAWRSIRAF
TRBV7-6,-,-,TRBJ2-3,TGTGCCAGCAGCTTAGTCTTGCCTCCTGAGGATACGCAGTATTTT,CASSLVLPPEDTQYF
TRBV18,-,-,TRBJ1-5,TGTGCCAGCTCACCAGTCAGAAGTGCCCCTCAGCCCCAGCATTTT,CASSPVRSAPQPQHF
TRBV13,-,few,TRBJ1-2,TGTGCCAGCAGCTTAGGGGCAGGGCGTAACTATGGCTACACCTTC,CASSLGAGRNYGYTF
TRBV2,TRBD1,-,TRBJ2-2,TGTGCCAGCAGCTATGGACAGGCCAACACCGGGGAGCTGTTTTTT,CASSYGQANTGELFF
TRBV3-1/TRBV3-2,-,few,TRBJ2-1,TGTGCCAGCAGCCAAGTTCTCGGGAATGAGCAGTTCTTC,CASSQVLGNEQFF
TRBV30,-,-,TRBJ1-5,TGTGCCTGGAGCCTAAGAAGTTTTTCATCGCCCCAGCATTTT,CAWSLRSFSSPQHF
TRBV3-1/TRBV3-2,TRBD2,-,TRBJ2-7,TGTGCCAGCAGCCGGACTAGCGGGAGCTACGAGCAGTACTTC,CASSRTSGSYEQYF